Each of the 23 T cell receptor beta chains below was sequenced from the same sample in a study of shared clonotypes between healthy human individuals (dated by TCRdb to 2020 to 2022). The library came from the immunoSEQ multiplex PCR assay. TCRdb limited this immuneACCESS table to in-frame rearrangements with V and J called. A share of clones is missing; checked studies link under half to unresolved V genes, and the rest is unexplained. The sample records roughly 1,500,000 clones, roughly 98% of which are singletons. The top ten clones comprise 0.45% of the sample. Sequenced sample: naive CD4+ T cells sorted from blood. The intended sense of this specimen's cell subset or site label: CD45RA+ positively selected. Receptors were obtained from a young man in good health.

The CDR3 DNA is TGTGCCAGCAGCTTTCAGGGGAGGAATACGCAGTATTTT. Translated, it gives CASSFQGRNTQYF. This chain connects TRBV7-3 to TRBJ2-3, with D perhaps assigned TRBD1 or TRBD2 (6 bases each). Germline CDR1 is SGHTA and CDR2 is FQGTGA. The V end lost 3 bases, the J end lost 7 bases, and 11 bases lay between the germline ends. The CDR3 has 13 residues. Drawing the rest from reference TRBV7-3 and TRBJ2-3, the complete variable domain is GAGVSQTPSNKVTEKGKYVELRCDPISGHTALYWYRQSLGQGPEFLIYFQGTGAADDSGLPNDRFFAVRPEGSVSTLKIQRTERGDSAVYLCASSFQGRNTQYFGPGTRLTVL.

This clone has a single count. J is TRBJ1-5 and V is TRBV28, with 7 nucleotides matching TRBD1. This CDR3 region has 13 residues. Germline V CDR1 and CDR2: MDHEN, SYDVKM. The ends lost 5 bases at V and 5 bases at J; junction bases unmatched: 3. CDR3 protein: CASSQGQYQPQHF. CDR3 bases: TGTGCCAGCAGTCAGGGACAGTATCAGCCCCAGCATTTT.

This clone was counted a single time. The rearrangement links TRBV10-3 to TRBJ1-1; D is undetermined. Germline CDR1 and CDR2: ENHRY and SYGVKD. V was trimmed by 0 bases and J by 1 base, leaving 15 bases between them. CDR3 length equals 17 residues. In nucleotides, the CDR3 is TGTGCCATCAGTGAGTCGACTCGTTCTTACGGGAACACTGAAGCTTTCTTT. Its protein is CAISESTRSYGNTEAFF.

A note on this clone: Other DNA sequences in the sample encode the same CDR3. This chain links TRBV5-1 with TRBJ2-1; tentative D call: TRBD2 (5 bases). Trimming stripped 5 bases from V and 0 bases from J, with 12 bases between. The germline CDR1 and CDR2 sequences are SGHRS and YFSETQ. The CDR3 runs to 15 residues. DNA for the CDR3: TGCGCCAGCAGTCTGGGGAGCCCCTCCTACAATGAGCAGTTCTTC. Translated, it gives CASSLGSPSYNEQFF.

The chain links TRBV9 to TRBJ2-3; 10 bases are a match to TRBD2. The trim removed 8 bases at V and 4 bases at J, leaving 10 bases unmatched. CDR1 and CDR2 from the germline V gene are SGDLS and YYNGEE. The CDR3 consists of 15 residues. The CDR3 nucleotides are TGTGCCAGTTCCATAGCGGGAGGCGTCCCAGATACGCAGTATTTT. It specifies CASSIAGGVPDTQYF.

V and J are TRBV5-5 and TRBJ2-3; tentatively, D is TRBD1 (6 bases). Germline V lookup: CDR1 SGHKS, CDR2 YYEKEE (reference sequence). The V gene lost 4 bases and the J gene lost 1 base, with 13 bases spanning the gap. CDR3 length equals 15 residues. The CDR3 sequence is CASSPETGRTDTQYF. The CDR3 nucleotides are TGTGCCAGCAGCCCCGAAACAGGGCGCACAGATACGCAGTATTTT.

This clone has only one observation. Other DNA sequences within the sample encode an identical CDR3. This chain joins TRBV18 and TRBJ2-5; TRBD2 matches 7 bases. Germline loops: CDR1 KGHSH, CDR2 LQKENI. Trimming removed 0 bases from V and 4 bases from J; junction bases left unmatched: 5. CDR3 length: 15 residues. In nucleotides, the CDR3 is TGTGCCAGCTCACCACCGGGAGGGGCTGGAGAGACCCAGTACTTC. Protein sequence: CASSPPGGAGETQYF.

This clone was seen a single time. Other DNA sequences from this sample encode an identical CDR3 as well. V is TRBV6-5 and J is TRBJ1-5; no clear D gene. The CDR3 has 13 amino acids. Deletions cut 6 bases from V and 0 bases from J, with 6 bases between. CDR1 is MNHEY, CDR2 SVGAGI, per germline. CDR3 nucleotides: TGTGCCAGCAGCTATAATAGCAATCAGCCCCAGCATTTT. This encodes CASSYNSNQPQHF.

V and J are TRBV5-1 and TRBJ2-5; 8 nucleotides agree with TRBD1. CDR3 length: 13 amino acids. CDR1 and CDR2 (germline): SGHRS, YFSETQ. V gave up 4 bases and J gave up 4 bases; unmatched junction bases: 3. The CDR3 here is CASSTGGPETQYF. DNA for the CDR3: TGCGCCAGCAGCACAGGGGGACCAGAGACCCAGTACTTC. Looking up the rest from reference TRBV5-1 and TRBJ2-5 gives the full variable domain: KAGVTQTPRYLIKTRGQQVTLSCSPISGHRSVSWYQQTPGQGLQFLFEYFSETQRNKGNFPGRFSGRQFSNSRSEMNVSTLELGDSALYLCASSTGGPETQYFGPGTRLLVL.

The rearrangement uses TRBV9 and TRBJ1-2; TRBD1 is a possible D gene (6 bases). V was trimmed by 2 bases and J by 7 bases, leaving 15 bases between them. Germline CDR1 reads SGDLS; CDR2 reads YYNGEE. The CDR3 covers 14 residues. The CDR3 coding sequence is TGTGCCAGCAGCGTGAATACAGGGAAGGGTGGCTACACCTTC. Translating gives CASSVNTGKGGYTF.

The chain links TRBV5-4 to TRBJ2-7; 7 bases align to TRBD2. V lost 9 bases and J lost 5; bases outside the gene matches: 11. Germline values: CDR1 SGHNT, CDR2 YYREEE (reference sequence). The length of the CDR3 is 13 residues. This chain's CDR3 is CATGRGGENEQYF. The CDR3 DNA follows: TGTGCCACCGGGCGGGGAGGGGAGAACGAGCAGTACTTC.

V gene TRBV9 combines with J gene TRBJ2-1, with 9 bases matching TRBD1. Trimming cost V 6 bases and J 5 bases; bases outside gene matches: 9. Germline V CDR1 and CDR2: SGDLS, YYNGEE. CDR3 length: 15 residues. The CDR3 protein is CASNLQGAGNNEQFF. CDR3 nucleotide sequence: TGTGCCAGCAATCTACAGGGGGCGGGCAACAATGAGCAGTTCTTC.

The chain combines TRBV7-9 with TRBJ2-7, with D perhaps being TRBD1 or TRBD2 (6 bases each). Germline lookup yields CDR1 SEHNR and CDR2 FQNEAQ (reference sequence). V dropped 1 base and J dropped 2 bases, with 18 bases sitting between them. The CDR3 consists of 17 residues. The CDR3 loop reads CASSLVQGLQSAYEQYF. The CDR3 coding sequence is TGTGCCAGCAGCTTAGTACAGGGACTCCAAAGCGCCTACGAGCAGTACTTC.

This chain uses TRBV19 with TRBJ1-4; D is perhaps TRBD1 (6 bases). Per germline, CDR1 LNHDA and CDR2 SQIVND (reference sequence). CDR3 size: 15 residues. V was pared by 4 bases and J by 0 bases, with 9 bases between. CDR3 in amino acids: CASSTRTATNEKLFF. CDR3 DNA: TGTGCCAGTAGTACCCGGACAGCAACTAATGAAAAACTGTTTTTT.

This clone showed up just a few times. The chain joins TRBV6-5 to TRBJ2-3, with TRBD2 matching over 9 bases. Germline CDR1 is MNHEY and CDR2 is SVGAGI. The V gene end was trimmed by 5 bases and the J gene end by 1 base; junction bases not matched to a gene: 4. The CDR3 covers 15 residues. CDR3 sequence (DNA): TGTGCCAGCAGTCCCTGGACTAGCGGCACAGATACGCAGTATTTT. Its translation is CASSPWTSGTDTQYF.

This chain links TRBV29-1 with TRBJ2-2, with D possibly matching TRBD1 (5 bases). CDR1 is SQVTM, CDR2 ANQGSEA, per germline. The V and J ends lost 7 bases and 2 bases respectively, with 8 bases between them. The CDR3 is 12 amino acids. The CDR3 loop reads CSARANTGELFF. Written as DNA, the CDR3 is TGCAGCGCCAGGGCTAACACCGGGGAGCTGTTTTTT.

The V call is TRBV5-5, the J call TRBJ2-3, with TRBD2 matching over 15 bases. Trimming cost V 4 bases and J 2 bases; bases outside gene matches: 5. The CDR3 is made up of 17 amino acids. Germline loops: CDR1 SGHKS, CDR2 YYEKEE (reference sequence). The CDR3: CASSLGTSGGITDTQYF. The CDR3 coding sequence is TGTGCCAGCAGCCTAGGGACTAGCGGGGGGATCACAGATACGCAGTATTTT.

The chain has TRBV27 and TRBJ2-1; D may be TRBD2 (6 bases). Germline V gives CDR1 MNHEY, CDR2 SMNVEV (reference sequence). Deletions cut 5 bases from V and 4 bases from J, with 9 bases between. The CDR3 length is 13 residues. The CDR3 DNA sequence: TGTGCCAGCAGTCAGGGACTTTACAATGAGCAGTTCTTC. Translated, it gives CASSQGLYNEQFF.

The rearrangement links TRBV6-6 to TRBJ2-7, with 7 bases lining up with TRBD1. Losses at the gene ends were 4 bases for V and 3 bases for J; bases not matched to a gene: 6. The CDR3 runs 14 residues. Germline V gene data show CDR1 as MNHNY and CDR2 as SVGAGI (reference sequence). CDR3 sequence (DNA): TGTGCCAGCAGTTTTGGGGACAGAGGCTACGAGCAGTACTTC. Translated: CASSFGDRGYEQYF.

This chain joins TRBV28 and TRBJ2-3; no definite D call. Germline CDR1 reads MDHEN; CDR2 reads SYDVKM. The V end was cut by 3 bases, the J end by 5 bases, with 6 bases between. The CDR3 runs 12 residues. The CDR3 here is CASSLTVDTQYF. As DNA, the CDR3 is TGTGCCAGCAGTTTGACGGTAGATACGCAGTATTTT.

The chain uses TRBV10-2 and TRBJ1-2, with no clear D. Germline assignment: CDR1 WSHSY and CDR2 SAAADI. V gave up 2 bases and J gave up 8 bases, with 9 bases separating them. CDR3 length equals 12 residues. The CDR3 loop reads CASSERGSGYTF. The CDR3 DNA is TGCGCCAGCAGTGAGAGAGGGAGCGGCTACACCTTC.

The chain has TRBV29-1 and TRBJ2-5, with a weak D call TRBD2 (6 bases). Germline values: CDR1 SQVTM, CDR2 ANQGSEA. The CDR3 has 12 amino acids. Trimming cost V 7 bases and J 3 bases, with 12 bases left between them. As DNA, the CDR3 is TGCAGCGCGGGATGGGGGGAAGAGACCCAGTACTTC. The encoded protein is CSAGWGEETQYF.

The chain combines TRBV28 with TRBJ1-1; 8 nucleotides align to TRBD1. Trimming at V came to 10 bases and at J to 5 bases, leaving 9 bases not matched to a gene. Looked up from germline, CDR1 is MDHEN and CDR2 is SYDVKM. This CDR3 is 13 amino acids long. CDR3 sequence: CATRQGSGTEAFF. In nucleotides, the CDR3 is TGTGCCACCAGACAGGGGTCCGGGACTGAAGCTTTCTTT. Filled out from reference TRBV28 and TRBJ1-1, the complete variable domain reads DVKVTQSSRYLVKRTGEKVFLECVQDMDHENMFWYRQDPGLGLRLIYFSYDVKMKEKGDIPEGYSVSREKKERFSLILESASTNQTSMYLCATRQGSGTEAFFGQGTRLTVV.